The clone carrying this T cell receptor beta chain has just a few counts. Its specificity is not known. Per germline, CDR1 MNHNS and CDR2 SASEGT. The J segment lost 6 bases and the V segment lost 2 bases, leaving 6 bases of the junction unmatched. The CDR3 loop spans 14 amino acids. Amplification of TCR beta CDR3 regions used RNA as the template. HTBI primers were used for first-round RT-PCR of the TCR CDR3. From the multiplex PCR reads, TCRdb called clonotypes with MiXCR, one entry per CDR3 protein. The sample lists 500,000 to 650,000 distinct CDR3 sequences, 20% seen once, with about 45% in the top ten. Fresh 10 ml peripheral blood yielded PBMCs. This record belongs to a study of T cells in Graves' hyperthyroidism and ophthalmopathy. Across the study: Peripheral blood was acquired at first diagnosis, ahead of any therapy whatsoever.

Study observations and caveats: A model built on 13 V-J features separated ophthalmopathy from stable hyperthyroidism.

The clonotype originates from a man in his forties or fifties with Graves' ophthalmopathy. The sample was blood. The chain recombines TRBV6-1 with TRBJ1-1, with 7 bases that match TRBD1. This chain's CDR3 is CASSERGQEAEAFF. CDR3 DNA sequence: TGTGCCAGCAGTGAAAGGGGGCAGGAGGCTGAAGCTTTCTTT.